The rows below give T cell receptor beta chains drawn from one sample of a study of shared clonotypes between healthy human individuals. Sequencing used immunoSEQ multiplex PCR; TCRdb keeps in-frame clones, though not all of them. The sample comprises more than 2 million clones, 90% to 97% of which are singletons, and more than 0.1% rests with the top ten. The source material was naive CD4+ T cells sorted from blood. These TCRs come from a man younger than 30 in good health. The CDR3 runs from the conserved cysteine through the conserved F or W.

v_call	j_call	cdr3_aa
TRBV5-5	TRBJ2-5	CASSLASGTGQGTQYF
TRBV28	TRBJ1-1	CASLGDRATEAFF
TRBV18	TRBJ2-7	CASSPTSGVTYEQYF
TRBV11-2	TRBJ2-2	CASSLNRGLPGELFF
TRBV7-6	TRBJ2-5	CASSLGTGGGETQYF
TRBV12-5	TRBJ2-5	CASALSTQYF
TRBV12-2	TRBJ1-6	CASPLTLNRVDARSYNSPLHF
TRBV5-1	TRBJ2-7	CASSLTGPSYEQYF
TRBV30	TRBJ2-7	CAWSMGSSYEQYF
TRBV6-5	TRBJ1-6	CASSRQRDNSPLHF
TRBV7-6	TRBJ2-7	CASSSRGQGGTYEQYF
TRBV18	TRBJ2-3	CASSSLAGDTDTQYF
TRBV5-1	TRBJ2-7	CASSSGRAREQYF
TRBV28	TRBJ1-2	CVAEANYGYTF
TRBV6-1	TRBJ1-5	CASSEAHPMGQGTQHF
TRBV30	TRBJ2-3	CASDRGSTDTQYF
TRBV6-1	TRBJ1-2	CASSEALTQGEGYTF
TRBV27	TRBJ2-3	CASSPWTSLDTDTQYF
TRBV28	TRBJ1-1	CASSLGTEAFF
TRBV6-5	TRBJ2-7	CASSRGNYEQYF
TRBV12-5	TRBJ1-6	CASGLVQSLRQGGSPLHF
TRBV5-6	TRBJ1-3	CASSPRTVSGNTIYF
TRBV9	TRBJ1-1	CASSVGINTEAFF
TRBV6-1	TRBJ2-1	CASSQPDRNEQFF
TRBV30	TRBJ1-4	CAWRTVNEKLFF
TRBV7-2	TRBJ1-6	CASSSPPGPLHF
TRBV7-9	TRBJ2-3	CASELVGGFGTDTQYF
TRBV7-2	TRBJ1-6	CASSSGTYNSPLHF
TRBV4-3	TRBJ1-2	CASSQADAQTGYGYTF
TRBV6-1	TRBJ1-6	CASRGETGAASPLHF
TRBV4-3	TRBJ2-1	CASSQEVLASYNEQFF
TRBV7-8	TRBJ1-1	CASSFARGTEAFF
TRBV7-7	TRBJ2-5	CASSLNTIQETQYF
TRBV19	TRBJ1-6	CASSMDSKNSPLHF
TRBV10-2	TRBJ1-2	CASSEPDLSGYTF
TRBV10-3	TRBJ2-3	CAIRTGATDTQYF
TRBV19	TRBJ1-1	CASRHREWTWAFF
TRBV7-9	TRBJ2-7	CASSLGAAESYEQYF
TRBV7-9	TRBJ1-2	CASSLNQGDGYTF
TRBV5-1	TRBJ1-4	CASRLATNEKLFF
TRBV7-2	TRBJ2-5	CASSVDRETQYF
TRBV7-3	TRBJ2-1	CASSPRPHFYNEQFF
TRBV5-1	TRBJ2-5	CASSLGPRGYQETQYF
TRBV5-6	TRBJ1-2	CASSLEAGGSGYTF
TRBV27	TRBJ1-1	CASGFRTGGLTFGNTEAFF